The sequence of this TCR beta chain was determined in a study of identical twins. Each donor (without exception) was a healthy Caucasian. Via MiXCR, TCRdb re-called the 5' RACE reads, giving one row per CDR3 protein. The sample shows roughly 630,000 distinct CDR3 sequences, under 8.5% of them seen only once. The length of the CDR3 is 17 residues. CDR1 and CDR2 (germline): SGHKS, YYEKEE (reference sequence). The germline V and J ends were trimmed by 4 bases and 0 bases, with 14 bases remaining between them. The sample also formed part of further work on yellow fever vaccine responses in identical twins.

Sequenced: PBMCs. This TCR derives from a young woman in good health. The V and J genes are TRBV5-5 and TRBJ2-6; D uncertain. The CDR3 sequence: CASSARTEPSGANVLTF. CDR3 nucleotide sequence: TGTGCCAGCAGCGCACGGACGGAACCCTCTGGGGCCAACGTCCTGACTTTC.